This T cell receptor (beta chain) is drawn from a study of response to subunit inactivated influenza vaccine. As for this clonotype: Its antigen is unidentified.

Regarding the study as a whole: Seasonal influenza vaccination, on each occasion, was suggested by the authors to recruit few new T cells.

Germline lookup yields CDR1 DFQATT and CDR2 SNEGSKA (reference sequence). The CDR3 length is 15 residues. Trimming left V 3 bases short and J 0 bases short, with 15 bases between. TCRdb re-analysed the RT-PCR reads in MiXCR, keeping a single row per CDR3 protein. The sample contains hundreds of thousands of distinct CDR3 sequences, around a sixth of which appear only once. The V call is TRBV20-1, the J call TRBJ2-7, with D possibly being TRBD1 (5 bases). Sequenced material: PBMCs from blood, taken 4 to 6 days after vaccination. The source of this sequence is a man between 45 and 60 years old who received an inactivated influenza vaccine. The CDR3, as DNA: TGCAGTGCTAGGAAAGACAGAGCCATCTCCTACGAGCAGTACTTC. Translation: CSARKDRAISYEQYF.